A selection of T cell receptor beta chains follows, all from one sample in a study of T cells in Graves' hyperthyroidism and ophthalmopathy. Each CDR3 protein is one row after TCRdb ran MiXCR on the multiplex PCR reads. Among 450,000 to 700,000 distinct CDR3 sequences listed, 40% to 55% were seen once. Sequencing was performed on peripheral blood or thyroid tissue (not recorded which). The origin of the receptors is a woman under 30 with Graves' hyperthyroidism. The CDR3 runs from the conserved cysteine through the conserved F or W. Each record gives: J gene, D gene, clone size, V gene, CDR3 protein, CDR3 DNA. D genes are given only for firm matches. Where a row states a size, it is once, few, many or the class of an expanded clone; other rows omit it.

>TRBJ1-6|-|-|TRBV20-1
CSARPPGLAGLNSPLHF
TGCAGTGCTAGACCCCCGGGGCTAGCGGGGCTTAATTCACCCCTCCACTTT
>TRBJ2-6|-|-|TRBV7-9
CASTVAYVLTF
TGTGCCAGCACGGTGGCCTACGTCCTGACTTTC
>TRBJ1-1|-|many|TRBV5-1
CASSPSPLMNTEAFF
TGCGCCAGCAGCCCCTCCCCGTTGATGAACACTGAAGCTTTCTTT
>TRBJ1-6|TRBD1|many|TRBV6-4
CASSDSTGGNSPLHF
TGTGCCAGCAGTGACTCGACAGGGGGAAATTCACCCCTCCACTTT
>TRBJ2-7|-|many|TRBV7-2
CASSVGGEVYEQYF
TGTGCCAGCAGCGTAGGGGGGGAGGTCTACGAGCAGTACTTC
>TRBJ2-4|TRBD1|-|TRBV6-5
CASRGQGDVSIQYF
TGTGCCAGCAGGGGACAGGGCGACGTAAGCATTCAGTACTTC
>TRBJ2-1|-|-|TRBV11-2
CASSLDSDEQFF
TGTGCCAGCAGCTTAGACTCCGATGAGCAGTTCTTC
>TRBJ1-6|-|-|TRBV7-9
CASSVQRSSYNSPLHF
TGTGCCAGCAGTGTTCAGCGGAGCTCCTATAATTCACCCCTCCACTTT
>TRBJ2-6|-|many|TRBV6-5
CASSYRGGGANVLTF
TGTGCCAGCAGTTACCGTGGAGGAGGGGCCAACGTCCTGACTTTC
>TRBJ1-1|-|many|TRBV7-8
CASSKDRGSTEAFF
TGTGCCAGCAGCAAGGACAGAGGGAGCACTGAAGCTTTCTTT
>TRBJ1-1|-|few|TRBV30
CAWSDGGNTEAFF
TGTGCCTGGAGTGATGGGGGAAACACTGAAGCTTTCTTT
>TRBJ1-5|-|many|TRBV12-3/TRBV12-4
CASSLVGESQPQHF
TGTGCCAGCAGTTTAGTGGGGGAGAGCCAGCCCCAGCATTTT
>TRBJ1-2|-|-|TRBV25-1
CASSVQLNGYTF
TGTGCCAGCAGTGTCCAGCTTAATGGCTACACCTTC
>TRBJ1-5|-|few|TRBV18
CASSPEGQTQHF
TGTGCCAGCTCACCAGAGGGACAAACCCAGCATTTT
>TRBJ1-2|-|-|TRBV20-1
CSASGGRYGYGYTF
TGCAGTGCTAGTGGGGGGAGGTACGGCTATGGCTACACCTTC
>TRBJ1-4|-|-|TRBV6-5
CASSYSWATNEKLFF
TGTGCCAGCAGTTACTCTTGGGCAACTAATGAAAAACTGTTTTTT
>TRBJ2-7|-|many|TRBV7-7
CASSPGTGDSYEQYF
TGTGCCAGCAGCCCAGGGACTGGGGACTCCTACGAGCAGTACTTC
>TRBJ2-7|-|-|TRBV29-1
CSSPVRGLTYEQYF
TGCAGTTCACCGGTAAGGGGCCTCACCTACGAGCAGTACTTC
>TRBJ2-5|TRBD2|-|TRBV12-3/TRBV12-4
CASSFGLAGGPETQYF
TGTGCCAGTTCCTTCGGACTAGCGGGAGGGCCAGAGACCCAGTACTTC
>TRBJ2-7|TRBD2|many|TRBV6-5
CASSYGLADTEQYF
TGTGCCAGCAGTTACGGACTAGCGGATACCGAGCAGTACTTC
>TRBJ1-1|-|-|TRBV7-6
CASSLDRGATEAFF
TGTGCCAGCAGCTTAGATCGGGGGGCCACTGAAGCTTTCTTT
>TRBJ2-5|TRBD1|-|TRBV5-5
CASSVTGGPETQYF
TGTGCCAGCAGCGTGACAGGGGGTCCTGAGACCCAGTACTTC
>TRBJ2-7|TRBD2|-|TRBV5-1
CASTRTSGSEQYF
TGCGCCAGCACCCGGACTAGCGGGAGCGAGCAGTACTTC
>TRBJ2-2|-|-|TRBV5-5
CACSQERGGGEAGELFF
TGTGCCTGCAGCCAAGAACGGGGAGGGGGAGAGGCCGGGGAGCTGTTTTTT
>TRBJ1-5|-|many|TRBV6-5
CASSYSTANQPQHF
TGTGCCAGCAGTTACTCGACCGCTAATCAGCCCCAGCATTTT
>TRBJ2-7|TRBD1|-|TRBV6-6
CASSGTGGVYEQYF
TGTGCCAGCAGTGGGACAGGGGGAGTCTACGAGCAGTACTTC
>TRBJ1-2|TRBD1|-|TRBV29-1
CSVLGQGGGYTF
TGCAGCGTCCTGGGACAGGGCGGCGGCTACACCTTC
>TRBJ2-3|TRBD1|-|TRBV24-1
CATSDLGTGSSTDTQYF
TGTGCCACCAGTGATTTGGGGACAGGGTCCAGCACAGATACGCAGTATTTT
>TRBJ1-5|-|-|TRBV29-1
CSVEKELNQPQHF
TGCAGCGTTGAGAAGGAACTTAATCAGCCCCAGCATTTT
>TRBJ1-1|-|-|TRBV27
CASSPGGRGTEAFF
TGTGCCAGCAGCCCCGGGGGGCGCGGCACTGAAGCTTTCTTT
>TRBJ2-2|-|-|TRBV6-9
CASTPPGRTRVNCEELFF
TGTGCCAGCACTCCACCCGGCAGGACAAGGGTAAATTGCGAGGAGCTGTTTTTT
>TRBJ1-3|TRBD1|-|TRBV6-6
CASRRDRGKYTIYF
TGTGCCAGCAGGAGGGACAGGGGGAAGTACACCATATATTTT
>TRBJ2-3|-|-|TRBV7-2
CASSSDVTLTDTQYF
TGTGCCAGCAGCTCAGACGTAACGCTCACAGATACGCAGTATTTT
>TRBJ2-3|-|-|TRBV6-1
CASSAASGTDTQYF
TGTGCCAGCAGTGCAGCCTCAGGGACAGATACGCAGTATTTT
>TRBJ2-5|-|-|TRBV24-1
CATSDLAQYF
TGTGCCACCAGTGATTTGGCCCAGTACTTC
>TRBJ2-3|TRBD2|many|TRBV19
CASGLAGVTDTQYF
TGTGCCAGCGGACTAGCGGGAGTAACAGATACGCAGTATTTT